This entry describes one T cell receptor beta chain. Germline V CDR1 and CDR2: MNHNS, SASEGT. This CDR3 has 13 residues. V lost 4 bases to trimming and J lost 2 bases, with 9 bases between them. The data belong to a study of CD8 T cells in Susac syndrome. An amount of RNA that ranged from roughly 0.5 to 1 ug was reverse transcribed with random hexamers. A single record per CDR3 protein comes from TCRdb applying MiXCR to the immunoSEQ multiplex PCR reads. This sample yields around 130,000 distinct CDR3 sequences, of which approximately 90% are seen a single time; around 0.22% belongs to the top ten. Material: CD8+ T cells from PBMCs. The chain has TRBV6-1 and TRBJ2-7, with D uncertain. The clonotype was recovered from a human donor with multiple sclerosis. In DNA, the CDR3 is TGTGCCAGCAGTGTCCTCAGCGCCTACGAGCAGTACTTC. This codes for CASSVLSAYEQYF.